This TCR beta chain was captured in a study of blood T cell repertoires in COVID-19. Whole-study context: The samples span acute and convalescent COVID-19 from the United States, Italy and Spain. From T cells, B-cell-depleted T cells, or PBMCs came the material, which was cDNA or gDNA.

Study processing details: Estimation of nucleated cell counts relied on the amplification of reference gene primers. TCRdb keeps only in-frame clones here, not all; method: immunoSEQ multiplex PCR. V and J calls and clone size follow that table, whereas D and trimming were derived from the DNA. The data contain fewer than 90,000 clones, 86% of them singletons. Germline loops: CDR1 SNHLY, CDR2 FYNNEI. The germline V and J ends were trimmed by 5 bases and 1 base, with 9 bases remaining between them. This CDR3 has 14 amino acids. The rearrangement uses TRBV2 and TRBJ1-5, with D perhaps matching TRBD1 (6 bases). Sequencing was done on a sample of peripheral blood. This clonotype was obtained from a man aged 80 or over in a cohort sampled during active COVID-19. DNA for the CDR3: TGTGCCAGCAGTTGGGGGCAGAGCAATCAGCCCCAGCATTTT. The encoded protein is CASSWGQSNQPQHF.